This paragraph covers one T cell receptor beta chain sequence. Its cognate antigen is unknown. The sample belongs to a study of T cell responses to AZD1222 COVID-19 vaccine. Overall study findings and caveats: Repertoire collection took place solely once the T cell response had peaked. The donors showed a predominance of white British ancestry and of females, with possible underestimation of clonal diversity.

The J segment lost 8 bases and the V segment lost 0 bases, leaving 4 bases of the junction unmatched. Germline V gene lookup returns CDR1 MNHEY and CDR2 SVGAGI. The CDR3 is 15 residues long. Produced via immunoSEQ multiplex PCR; TCRdb's table is partial and in-frame only. The sample lists 140,000 to 150,000 clones, 85% to 95% seen once, with 9.5% to 15% in the top ten. The chain is built from TRBV6-5 and TRBJ1-6; TRBD1 aligns across 7 bases. The material was peripheral blood, obtained after recovery from COVID-19. This receptor was obtained from an adult who had recovered from COVID-19. The DNA of the CDR3 is TGTGCCAGCAGTTACTCGACAGGGTTGGATTCACCCCTCCACTTT. Translation: CASSYSTGLDSPLHF.